The rows below give T cell receptor beta chains drawn from one sample of a study of blood T cell repertoires in COVID-19. Some clones are missing from TCRdb's copy, which holds only in-frame ones; the method was immunoSEQ multiplex PCR. The table shows more than 95,000 clones, with around four fifths occurring only once. The specimen was peripheral blood. The receptors were sampled from a human donor in a cohort sampled during active COVID-19. The CDR3 runs from the conserved cysteine through the conserved F or W. Fields, in order: CDR3 protein, CDR3 DNA, D gene, V gene, J gene, clone size. The D gene is left open where the match is weak. Size is omitted from some rows. Given values are once, few, many or a class for expanded clones.

CDR3aa: CASSEANPWNLGGDEKLFF
CDR3nt: TGTGCCAGCAGTGAAGCCAACCCATGGAACCTGGGCGGGGATGAAAAACTGTTTTTT
d_gene: .
v_gene: TRBV6-1
j_gene: TRBJ1-4
abundance: .

CDR3aa: CAILSQGGTEAFF
CDR3nt: TGTGCCATCCTTTCCCAGGGCGGCACTGAAGCTTTCTTT
d_gene: .
v_gene: TRBV28
j_gene: TRBJ1-1
abundance: .

CDR3aa: CASSLALGQGGQGYTF
CDR3nt: TGCGCCAGCAGCTTGGCCTTGGGACAGGGCGGGCAAGGCTACACCTTC
d_gene: TRBD1
v_gene: TRBV5-1
j_gene: TRBJ1-2
abundance: .

CDR3aa: CASSLSKGQGRGYTF
CDR3nt: TGTGCCAGCAGTTTATCTAAGGGACAGGGACGCGGCTACACCTTC
d_gene: TRBD1
v_gene: TRBV27
j_gene: TRBJ1-2
abundance: .

CDR3aa: CASSLDRVNTEAFF
CDR3nt: TGCGCCAGCAGCTTGGACAGGGTGAACACTGAAGCTTTCTTT
d_gene: .
v_gene: TRBV5-1
j_gene: TRBJ1-1
abundance: .

CDR3aa: CASSVPSGNTGELFF
CDR3nt: TGTGCCAGCAGCGTTCCTAGCGGAAACACCGGGGAGCTGTTTTTT
d_gene: TRBD2
v_gene: TRBV5-4
j_gene: TRBJ2-2
abundance: .

CDR3aa: CASSLTVNPEAFF
CDR3nt: TGTGCCAGCAGTCTAACAGTAAACCCTGAAGCTTTCTTT
d_gene: .
v_gene: TRBV6-6
j_gene: TRBJ1-1
abundance: .

CDR3aa: CASSLGLGQGPFNEQFF
CDR3nt: TGTGCCAGCAGCTTAGGTCTGGGACAGGGACCTTTCAATGAGCAGTTCTTC
d_gene: TRBD1
v_gene: TRBV7-2
j_gene: TRBJ2-1
abundance: .

CDR3aa: CASSPGQGQANYGYTF
CDR3nt: TGCGCCAGCAGCCCAGGACAGGGGCAAGCTAACTATGGCTACACCTTC
d_gene: TRBD1
v_gene: TRBV5-1
j_gene: TRBJ1-2
abundance: .

CDR3aa: CASSQDWRGADTQYF
CDR3nt: TGCGCCAGCAGCCAAGATTGGCGGGGGGCGGATACGCAGTATTTT
d_gene: TRBD2
v_gene: TRBV4-3
j_gene: TRBJ2-3
abundance: .

CDR3aa: CASSLNFGTGELFF
CDR3nt: TGTGCCAGCAGCTTAAATTTCGGGACCGGGGAGCTGTTTTTT
d_gene: .
v_gene: TRBV11-2
j_gene: TRBJ2-2
abundance: .

CDR3aa: CASSLLAGAGTQYF
CDR3nt: TGTGCCAGCAGCTTACTAGCGGGGGCTGGTACGCAGTATTTT
d_gene: TRBD2
v_gene: TRBV7-3
j_gene: TRBJ2-3
abundance: .

CDR3aa: CASSVATRSGNTEAFF
CDR3nt: TGTGCCAGCAGCGTAGCTACAAGGTCGGGGAACACTGAAGCTTTCTTT
d_gene: .
v_gene: TRBV9
j_gene: TRBJ1-1
abundance: .

CDR3aa: CASSVAQGLAGEEQYF
CDR3nt: TGTGCCAGCAGCGTTGCCCAGGGACTAGCGGGGGAAGAGCAGTACTTC
d_gene: TRBD2
v_gene: TRBV9
j_gene: TRBJ2-7
abundance: .

CDR3aa: CASSGQGEIVAFF
CDR3nt: TGTGCCAGCAGCGGACAGGGGGAAATCGTAGCTTTCTTT
d_gene: TRBD1
v_gene: TRBV9
j_gene: TRBJ1-1
abundance: .

CDR3aa: CASLGTGYRADTQYF
CDR3nt: TGTGCCAGCTTGGGGACAGGATATAGGGCAGATACGCAGTATTTT
d_gene: TRBD1
v_gene: TRBV18
j_gene: TRBJ2-3
abundance: .

CDR3aa: CASSARDRGNTIYF
CDR3nt: TGTGCCAGCAGCGCCCGGGACAGGGGTAACACCATATATTTT
d_gene: TRBD1
v_gene: TRBV11-2
j_gene: TRBJ1-3
abundance: .

CDR3aa: CSVDQTGQGVSGYTF
CDR3nt: TGCAGCGTCGACCAAACGGGACAGGGCGTATCTGGCTACACCTTC
d_gene: TRBD1
v_gene: TRBV29-1
j_gene: TRBJ1-2
abundance: .

CDR3aa: CASSLAAGVWVNTEAFF
CDR3nt: TGTGCCAGCAGCTTGGCGGCAGGGGTCTGGGTGAACACTGAAGCTTTCTTT
d_gene: .
v_gene: TRBV5-4
j_gene: TRBJ1-1
abundance: .

CDR3aa: CASSPLQGSFSGNTIYF
CDR3nt: TGTGCCAGCAGCCCCCTACAGGGATCTTTCTCTGGAAACACCATATATTTT
d_gene: .
v_gene: TRBV2
j_gene: TRBJ1-3
abundance: .

CDR3aa: CASSEVPAGGKLFF
CDR3nt: TGTGCCAGCAGTGAAGTCCCGGCAGGGGGAAAACTGTTTTTT
d_gene: TRBD1
v_gene: TRBV6-4
j_gene: TRBJ1-4
abundance: once

CDR3aa: CASSFSRAGATTGELFF
CDR3nt: TGTGCCAGCAGTTTTAGTCGGGCGGGGGCCACCACCGGGGAGCTGTTTTTT
d_gene: .
v_gene: TRBV27
j_gene: TRBJ2-2
abundance: .

CDR3aa: CASSVVASGAGETQYF
CDR3nt: TGTGCCAGCAGCGTAGTGGCTAGCGGGGCGGGTGAGACCCAGTACTTC
d_gene: TRBD2
v_gene: TRBV9
j_gene: TRBJ2-5
abundance: .

CDR3aa: CASSQDSSTGPYGYTF
CDR3nt: TGTGCCAGCAGCCAAGATTCGTCGACAGGACCCTATGGCTACACCTTC
d_gene: .
v_gene: TRBV3-1/TRBV3-2
j_gene: TRBJ1-2
abundance: .

CDR3aa: CASSQYFGGDGYTF
CDR3nt: TGTGCCAGCAGCCAGTATTTTGGGGGGGATGGCTACACCTTC
d_gene: .
v_gene: TRBV3-1/TRBV3-2
j_gene: TRBJ1-2
abundance: once

CDR3aa: CASSLYGGDLGSHTDTQYF
CDR3nt: TGTGCCAGCAGCTTATACGGGGGGGACCTCGGGAGCCACACAGATACGCAGTATTTT
d_gene: TRBD2
v_gene: TRBV5-6
j_gene: TRBJ2-3
abundance: .

CDR3aa: CASSVGDGGYTF
CDR3nt: TGTGCCAGCAGCGTAGGGGATGGGGGCTACACCTTC
d_gene: .
v_gene: TRBV7-3
j_gene: TRBJ1-2
abundance: .

CDR3aa: CASSRILRGGESAYTQYF
CDR3nt: TGCGCCAGCAGTAGAATCCTTAGGGGGGGGGAGTCCGCTTATACGCAGTATTTT
d_gene: .
v_gene: TRBV10-2
j_gene: TRBJ2-3
abundance: once

CDR3aa: CASHRSGANVLTF
CDR3nt: TGTGCCAGTCACAGGAGTGGGGCCAACGTCCTGACTTTC
d_gene: .
v_gene: TRBV6-5
j_gene: TRBJ2-6
abundance: .

CDR3aa: CASSPPARTGDGYTF
CDR3nt: TGTGCCAGCAGCCCGCCCGCCCGGACAGGGGATGGCTACACCTTC
d_gene: TRBD1
v_gene: TRBV3-1/TRBV3-2
j_gene: TRBJ1-2
abundance: .

CDR3aa: CASSEVGGGFNQPQHF
CDR3nt: TGTGCCAGCAGTGAAGTTGGAGGGGGCTTCAATCAGCCCCAGCATTTT
d_gene: TRBD1
v_gene: TRBV6-1
j_gene: TRBJ1-5
abundance: .

CDR3aa: CASSPTGANTEAFF
CDR3nt: TGTGCCAGCTCACCGACAGGGGCCAACACTGAAGCTTTCTTT
d_gene: TRBD1
v_gene: TRBV18
j_gene: TRBJ1-1
abundance: .

CDR3aa: CASSQGPRRGGGNEQFF
CDR3nt: TGTGCCAGCAGCCAGGGGCCTCGGCGGGGGGGTGGAAATGAGCAGTTCTTC
d_gene: TRBD2
v_gene: TRBV4-2
j_gene: TRBJ2-1
abundance: .

CDR3aa: CASSSGTPRETQYF
CDR3nt: TGCGCCAGCAGCTCCGGGACACCGAGGGAGACCCAGTACTTC
d_gene: .
v_gene: TRBV5-1
j_gene: TRBJ2-5
abundance: .

CDR3aa: CASSLGTPGQGNHEQYF
CDR3nt: TGCGCCAGCAGCTTGGGGACCCCGGGACAGGGGAACCACGAGCAGTACTTC
d_gene: TRBD1
v_gene: TRBV5-1
j_gene: TRBJ2-7
abundance: .

CDR3aa: CASSLSLVSGETQYF
CDR3nt: TGCGCCAGCAGCTTATCGCTGGTAAGCGGAGAGACCCAGTACTTC
d_gene: .
v_gene: TRBV5-1
j_gene: TRBJ2-5
abundance: once

CDR3aa: CASSLGQLMNTEAFF
CDR3nt: TGTGCCAGCAGTTTGGGACAGCTCATGAACACTGAAGCTTTCTTT
d_gene: TRBD1
v_gene: TRBV6-6
j_gene: TRBJ1-1
abundance: few

CDR3aa: CASSLGAGAGSYNSPLHF
CDR3nt: TGTGCCAGCAGCTTGGGGGCAGGGGCAGGTTCCTATAATTCACCCCTCCACTTT
d_gene: .
v_gene: TRBV5-4
j_gene: TRBJ1-6
abundance: .

CDR3aa: CASSLDQGKGETQYF
CDR3nt: TGTGCCAGCAGCTTGGATCAGGGGAAGGGAGAGACCCAGTACTTC
d_gene: .
v_gene: TRBV5-4
j_gene: TRBJ2-5
abundance: .

CDR3aa: CASSRGFHEQYF
CDR3nt: TGTGCCAGCAGCAGGGGCTTCCACGAGCAGTACTTC
d_gene: .
v_gene: TRBV21-1
j_gene: TRBJ2-7
abundance: .

CDR3aa: CASSLGQRLNQPQHF
CDR3nt: TGTGCCAGCAGCTTAGGCCAAAGACTTAATCAGCCCCAGCATTTT
d_gene: .
v_gene: TRBV11-2
j_gene: TRBJ1-5
abundance: .

CDR3aa: CASSLKENRVSTF
CDR3nt: TGTGCCAGCAGCTTAAAGGAGAACAGGGTGAGCACCTTC
d_gene: .
v_gene: TRBV7-8
j_gene: TRBJ1-2
abundance: few

CDR3aa: CASSTGSRDTQETQYF
CDR3nt: TGTGCCAGCAGCACTGGGAGCCGGGACACCCAAGAGACCCAGTACTTC
d_gene: .
v_gene: TRBV5-5
j_gene: TRBJ2-5
abundance: .

CDR3aa: CASSASGGFGTGELFF
CDR3nt: TGTGCCAGCAGCGCTAGCGGGGGGTTCGGCACCGGGGAGCTGTTTTTT
d_gene: TRBD2
v_gene: TRBV7-9
j_gene: TRBJ2-2
abundance: few

CDR3aa: CATQELGANYGYTF
CDR3nt: TGTGCCACCCAGGAATTAGGGGCCAACTATGGCTACACCTTC
d_gene: .
v_gene: TRBV27
j_gene: TRBJ1-2
abundance: .

CDR3aa: CASSFRRGYTF
CDR3nt: TGTGCCAGCAGCTTCCGGAGAGGCTACACCTTC
d_gene: .
v_gene: TRBV7-9
j_gene: TRBJ1-2
abundance: few

CDR3aa: CASSPLGLAGGSLGNEQFF
CDR3nt: TGTGCCAGCTCACCCCTTGGACTAGCGGGGGGCTCTCTGGGAAATGAGCAGTTCTTC
d_gene: TRBD2
v_gene: TRBV18
j_gene: TRBJ2-1
abundance: once

CDR3aa: CAISEGGVRKDYGYTF
CDR3nt: TGTGCCATCAGTGAAGGGGGTGTGAGGAAAGACTATGGCTACACCTTC
d_gene: .
v_gene: TRBV10-3
j_gene: TRBJ1-2
abundance: .

CDR3aa: CASSVGAVPKSYEQYF
CDR3nt: TGTGCCAGCAGCGTAGGGGCAGTTCCGAAATCCTACGAGCAGTACTTC
d_gene: .
v_gene: TRBV9
j_gene: TRBJ2-7
abundance: .

CDR3aa: CASSVEGAGGHNEQFF
CDR3nt: TGTGCCAGCAGCGTGGAAGGAGCGGGGGGCCACAATGAGCAGTTCTTC
d_gene: TRBD2
v_gene: TRBV9
j_gene: TRBJ2-1
abundance: .

CDR3aa: CASSEGPSGANVLTF
CDR3nt: TGTGCCAGCAGTGAAGGGCCATCTGGGGCCAACGTCCTGACTTTC
d_gene: .
v_gene: TRBV2
j_gene: TRBJ2-6
abundance: .

CDR3aa: CASSPLGVDTQYF
CDR3nt: TGTGCCAGCAGCCCCCTAGGCGTGGATACGCAGTATTTT
d_gene: .
v_gene: TRBV6-6
j_gene: TRBJ2-3
abundance: .

CDR3aa: CASHERGPTGELFF
CDR3nt: TGTGCCAGCCACGAGAGGGGGCCAACCGGGGAGCTGTTTTTT
d_gene: TRBD1
v_gene: TRBV2
j_gene: TRBJ2-2
abundance: few